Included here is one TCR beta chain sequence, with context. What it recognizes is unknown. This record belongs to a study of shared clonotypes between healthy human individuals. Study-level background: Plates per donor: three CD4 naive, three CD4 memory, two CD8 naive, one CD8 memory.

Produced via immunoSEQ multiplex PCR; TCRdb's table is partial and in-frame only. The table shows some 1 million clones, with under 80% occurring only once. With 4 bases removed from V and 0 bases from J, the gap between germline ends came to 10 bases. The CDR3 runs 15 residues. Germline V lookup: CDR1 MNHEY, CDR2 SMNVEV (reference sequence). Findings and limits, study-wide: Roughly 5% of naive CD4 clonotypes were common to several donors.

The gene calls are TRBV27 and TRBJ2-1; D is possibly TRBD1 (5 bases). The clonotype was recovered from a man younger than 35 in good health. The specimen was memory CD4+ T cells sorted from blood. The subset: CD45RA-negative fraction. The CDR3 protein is CASSSPRDSYNEQFF. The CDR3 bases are TGTGCCAGCAGTTCTCCCAGGGACTCCTACAATGAGCAGTTCTTC.